The T cell receptor beta chain described here comes from a study of T-cell reconstitution after alpha-beta-depleted transplantation in children. Unique molecular identifiers featured in how the TCRbeta library was prepared. TCRdb independently ran MiXCR on the PCR reads; one entry per CDR3 protein. The sample has around 420,000 distinct CDR3 sequences; roughly 15% are singletons. Regarding this clonotype: The antigen is undetermined.

The CDR3 sequence is 14 residues long. J was trimmed by 5 bases and V by 7 bases; bases with no gene match: 9. Regarding the study as a whole: Expanded graft clones, several hundred of them, were reportedly the source of alpha-beta T cells about two months after transplant.

This chain joins TRBV12-3 or TRBV12-4 and TRBJ2-7; 9 positions agree with TRBD1. This specimen was PBMCs, mostly from graft donor cells, taken 360 days after TCRalphabeta/CD19-depleted stem cell transplant. The sequence was collected from a boy in the first two years of life who had a stem cell transplant for Wiskott-Aldrich syndrome, so the T cells may come from the graft donor. CDR3 sequence reads: CASKSQGASDEQYF. In DNA, the CDR3 is TGTGCCAGCAAATCACAGGGGGCTTCTGACGAGCAGTACTTC.